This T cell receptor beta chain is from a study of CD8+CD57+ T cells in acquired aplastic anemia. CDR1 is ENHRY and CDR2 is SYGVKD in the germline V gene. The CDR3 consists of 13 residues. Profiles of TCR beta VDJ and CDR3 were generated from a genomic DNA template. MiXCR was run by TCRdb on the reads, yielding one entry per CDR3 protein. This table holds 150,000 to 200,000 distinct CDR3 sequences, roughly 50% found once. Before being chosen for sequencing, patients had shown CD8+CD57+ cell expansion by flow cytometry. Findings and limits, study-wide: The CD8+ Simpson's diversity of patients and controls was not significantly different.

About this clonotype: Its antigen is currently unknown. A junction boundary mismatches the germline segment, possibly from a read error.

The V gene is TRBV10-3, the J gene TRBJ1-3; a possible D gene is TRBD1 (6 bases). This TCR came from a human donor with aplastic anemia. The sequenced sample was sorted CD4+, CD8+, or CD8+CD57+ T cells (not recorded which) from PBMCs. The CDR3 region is CAISGDTGNAIYF. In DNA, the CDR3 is TGTGCCATCTCCGGGGACACCGGAAACGCCATATATTTT.